One sample yielded the 10 T cell receptor beta chains listed below, sequenced in a study of T cell repertoires in cytomegalovirus infection. For these receptors, no antigen is known. TCRdb analysed the reads with MiXCR anew, one entry per CDR3 protein. The sample gives about 830,000 distinct CDR3 sequences, approximately 32% of which show up once; roughly an eighth is in the top ten. The material sequenced was cultured CD8+ T cells from PBMCs, taken from culture after CMV antigen stimulation. These receptors all stem from a human donor in good health (CMV status not recorded). Some clones in this sample may be carry-over from other donors' samples.

This clonotype was counted ten times or more. This chain connects TRBV7-8 to TRBJ1-2; TRBD1 agrees at 8 bases. CDR3 length equals 14 residues. Trimming at V came to 5 bases and at J to 3 bases, leaving 5 bases not matched to a gene. Germline assignment: CDR1 SGHVS and CDR2 FQNEAQ. CDR3 DNA: TGTGCCAGCAGCCAGGCACAGGGGGACTATGGCTACACCTTC. It translates to CASSQAQGDYGYTF.

In this sample, this clonotype turned up many times. The chain couples TRBV7-2 to TRBJ2-5; 7 positions agree with TRBD1. After removal of 4 bases from V and 4 bases from J, the junction contained 9 bases not matched to a gene. Germline CDR1 is SGHTA and CDR2 is FQGNSA. The CDR3 contains 15 residues. CDR3 loop: CASSSRQGFSETQYF. In DNA, the CDR3 is TGTGCCAGCAGCTCAAGACAGGGATTTTCAGAGACCCAGTACTTC.

This clonotype was counted only a few times. This chain links TRBV19 with TRBJ2-1; 7 bases map to TRBD2. The V gene's germline CDR1 is LNHDA and CDR2 SQIVND (reference sequence). CDR3 size: 15 residues. With V trimmed by 4 bases and J by 4 bases, 7 bases remained unmatched. The CDR3 nucleotides are TGTGCCAGTAGTAATTGGCGGGGGAATTACAATGAGCAGTTCTTC. It codes for CASSNWRGNYNEQFF.

This clonotype appeared many times. The chain recombines TRBV7-2 with TRBJ2-2; D call uncertain. V lost 2 bases to trimming and J lost 4 bases, with 2 bases between them. The CDR3 is 12 amino acids. Germline V gene sequence: CDR1 SGHTA, CDR2 FQGNSA. The CDR3 sequence: CASSLLTGELFF. Here the CDR3 DNA reads TGTGCCAGCAGCTTACTCACCGGGGAGCTGTTTTTT.

J is TRBJ2-5 and V is TRBV6-2 or TRBV6-3; D remains ambiguous. Germline CDR1 and CDR2: MNHEY and SVGEGT. V was cut by 2 bases and J by 3 bases, with 10 bases left in between. The CDR3 has 14 amino acids. CDR3 amino acids: CASSYMWGEETQYF. CDR3 bases: TGTGCCAGCAGTTACATGTGGGGTGAAGAGACCCAGTACTTC.

This chain connects TRBV29-1 to TRBJ2-7; D is unresolved. Trimming pared 2 bases from V and 2 bases from J, leaving 10 bases between. CDR3 length equals 13 residues. In germline, CDR1 is SQVTM, CDR2 ANQGSEA. The CDR3 DNA sequence: TGCAGCGTTGAAATAGACGAGCCCTACGAGCAGTACTTC. This codes for CSVEIDEPYEQYF.

This clonotype has a handful of counts. V is TRBV28 and J is TRBJ1-3; D might be TRBD1 (5 bases). CDR1 MDHEN and CDR2 SYDVKM come from the germline V gene. Trimming cost V 3 bases and J 3 bases, with 9 bases left between them. The length of the CDR3 is 14 residues. CDR3 DNA: TGTGCCAGCAGTTTCGGGACCCTTGGAAACACCATATATTTT. Translated: CASSFGTLGNTIYF.

This clonotype was seen only a few times. This chain uses TRBV7-6 with TRBJ2-1, with D possibly being TRBD1 (5 bases). V gave up 1 base and J gave up 7 bases, with 11 bases separating them. The V gene's germline CDR1 is SGHVS and CDR2 FNYEAQ. CDR3 length equals 14 residues. In nucleotides, the CDR3 is TGTGCCAGCAGCTTAGTTGGGGCTACTAATGAGCAGTTCTTC. Its translation is CASSLVGATNEQFF.

Only one count was recorded for this clonotype. The chain uses TRBV20-1 and TRBJ1-2; tentative D call: TRBD1 (5 bases). Trimming left V 6 bases short and J 2 bases short, with 16 bases between. CDR1 is DFQATT and CDR2 is SNEGSKA in the germline V gene (reference sequence). The CDR3 runs to 14 residues. The CDR3: CSAPVGPSNYGYTF. CDR3 coding DNA: TGCAGTGCCCCCGTGGGACCCAGCAACTATGGCTACACCTTC.

This clonotype was counted ten times or more. The chain links TRBV7-2 to TRBJ2-7; 7 nucleotides match TRBD1. The CDR3 is 16 residues long. Losses at the gene ends were 5 bases for V and 0 bases for J; bases not matched to a gene: 10. Germline V gene data show CDR1 as SGHTA and CDR2 as FQGNSA. CDR3 in amino acids: CASSPGTVLSSYEQYF. CDR3 in DNA: TGTGCCAGCAGCCCTGGGACAGTCTTGAGCTCCTACGAGCAGTACTTC.